This T cell receptor beta chain was captured by sequencing in a study of cytomegalovirus exposure and HLA in healthy donors. With 60 Vbeta and 13 Jbeta primers, the PCR was carried out. The data were produced by immunoSEQ multiplex PCR, yet TCRdb's version contains in-frame clones alone and is incomplete. Of roughly 160,000 clones in the sample, just under 80% were seen once. V was clipped by 2 bases and J by 4 bases; unmatched bases: 7. The CDR3 consists of 15 residues. Germline V CDR1 and CDR2: SGHRS, YFSETQ. Those who donated were healthy bone marrow donors. The rearrangement joins TRBV5-1 to TRBJ1-1, with 8 bases aligning to TRBD1. The TCR comes from a woman aged 50 to 60 in good health and CMV-seronegative. Source material: PBMCs. CDR3 amino acids: CASSFRTGKITEAFF. CDR3 nucleotides: TGCGCCAGCAGCTTCCGGACAGGGAAAATCACTGAAGCTTTCTTT.